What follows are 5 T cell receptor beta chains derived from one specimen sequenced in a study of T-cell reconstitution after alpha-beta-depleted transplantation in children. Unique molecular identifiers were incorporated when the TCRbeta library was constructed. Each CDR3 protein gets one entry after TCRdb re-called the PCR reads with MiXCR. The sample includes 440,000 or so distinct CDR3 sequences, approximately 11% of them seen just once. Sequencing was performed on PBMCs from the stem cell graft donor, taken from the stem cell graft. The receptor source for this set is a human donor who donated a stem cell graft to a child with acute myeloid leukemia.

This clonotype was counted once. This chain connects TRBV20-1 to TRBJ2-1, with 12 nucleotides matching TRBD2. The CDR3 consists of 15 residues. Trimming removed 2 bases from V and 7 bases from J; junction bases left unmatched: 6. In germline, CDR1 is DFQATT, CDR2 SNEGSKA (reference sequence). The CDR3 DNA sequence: TGCAGTGCTAGATCTAGCGGGGGGGCCATGAATGAGCAGTTCTTC. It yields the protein CSARSSGGAMNEQFF.

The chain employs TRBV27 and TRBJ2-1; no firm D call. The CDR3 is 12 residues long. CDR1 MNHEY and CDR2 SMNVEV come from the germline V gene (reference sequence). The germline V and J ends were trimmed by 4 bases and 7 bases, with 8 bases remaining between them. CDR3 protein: CASSSHGNEQFF. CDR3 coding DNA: TGTGCCAGCAGTTCCCACGGAAATGAGCAGTTCTTC.

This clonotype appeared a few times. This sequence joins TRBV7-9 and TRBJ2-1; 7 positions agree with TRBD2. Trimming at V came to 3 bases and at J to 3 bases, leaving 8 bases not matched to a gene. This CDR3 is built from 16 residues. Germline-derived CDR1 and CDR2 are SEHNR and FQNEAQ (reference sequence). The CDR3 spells CASSLGGGAVYNEQFF. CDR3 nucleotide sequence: TGTGCCAGCAGCTTGGGCGGGGGAGCGGTCTACAATGAGCAGTTCTTC.

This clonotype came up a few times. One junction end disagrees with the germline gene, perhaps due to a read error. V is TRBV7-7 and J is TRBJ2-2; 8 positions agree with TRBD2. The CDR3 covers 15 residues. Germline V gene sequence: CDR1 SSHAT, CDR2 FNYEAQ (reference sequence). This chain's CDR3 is CASSFTSGSTGELFF. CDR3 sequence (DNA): TGTGCTAGCAGCTTTACTAGCGGTTCCACCGGGGAGCTGTTTTTT.

In DNA, the CDR3 is TGTGCCAGCAACTCGGGGCGACCAGATACGCAGTATTTT. As protein: CASNSGRPDTQYF. The chain carries TRBV6-2 or TRBV6-3 and TRBJ2-3; D tentatively fits TRBD1 or TRBD2 (5 bases each). The CDR3 loop spans 13 amino acids. Trimming removed 7 bases at V and 4 bases at J, with 12 bases between. The germline CDR1 and CDR2 sequences are MNHEY and SVGEGT.